This entry lists 5 T cell receptor beta chains sequenced from one sample in a study of patients and donors after allogeneic stem cell transplantation. TCRdb called the RT-PCR reads again in MiXCR, with one record for every CDR3 protein. Of about 210,000 distinct CDR3 sequences listed, 35% to 45% are singletons. Input material: blood, either unsorted or a sorted T cell fraction (not recorded which). All receptors derive from a human donor who was either an allogeneic HSCT recipient or a stem cell or donor lymphocyte infusion donor (not recorded which). It is not recorded whose cells these are; they may come from a transplant donor.

The rearrangement uses TRBV6-6 and TRBJ1-2, with TRBD1 matching over 7 bases. Germline lookup yields CDR1 MNHNY and CDR2 SVGAGI (reference sequence). The CDR3 consists of 16 residues. V gave up 0 bases and J gave up 0 bases; unmatched junction bases: 4. The CDR3 loop is CASSYSDRRANYGYTF. The CDR3 DNA follows: TGTGCCAGCAGTTACTCGGACAGGAGAGCTAACTATGGCTACACCTTC.

This clonotype was observed a handful of times. The chain employs TRBV4-1 and TRBJ2-3, with TRBD1 matching over 9 bases. Looked up from germline, CDR1 is MGHRA and CDR2 is YSYEKL. Trimming took 4 bases from V and 7 from J; bases not matched to a gene: 9. The CDR3 contains 15 residues. Here the CDR3 DNA reads TGCGCCAGCAGCCCGGGACAGGGAAGTGTAAATACGCAGTATTTT. Protein: CASSPGQGSVNTQYF.

The CDR3 bases are TGTGCCAGCAGTCAGATCCAAGGGAGGTCAGGAAACACCATATATTTT. Translating gives CASSQIQGRSGNTIYF. The gene calls are TRBV6-5 and TRBJ1-3, with D hard to call. Germline V gene lookup returns CDR1 MNHEY and CDR2 SVGAGI. The CDR3 length is 16 residues. V was clipped by 5 bases and J by 4 bases, with 18 bases between them.

V and J are TRBV6-6 and TRBJ2-5, with a tentative D call TRBD1 (6 bases). V was clipped by 2 bases and J by 1 base, with 11 bases between them. Per the germline V gene, CDR1 is MNHNY and CDR2 is SVGAGI (reference sequence). The CDR3 has 15 amino acids. DNA of the CDR3: TGTGCCAGCAGTTACGGCGGACAGCCCCAAGAGACCCAGTACTTC. Translation gives CASSYGGQPQETQYF.

A few counts support this clonotype. The V gene is TRBV3-1, the J gene TRBJ1-2; TRBD1 is a possible D gene (5 bases). This CDR3 is built from 14 residues. Germline lookup yields CDR1 LGHDT and CDR2 YNNKEL (reference sequence). V was shortened by 4 bases and J by 5 bases, with 14 bases between the two germline ends. The CDR3 DNA sequence: TGTGCCAGCAGCCCTCCGGACGGGGCGTATGGCTACACCTTC. It codes for CASSPPDGAYGYTF.